These 32 T cell receptor beta chains were sequenced from one sample in a study of T cell responses to AZD1222 COVID-19 vaccine. Repertoires were generated with immunoSEQ multiplex PCR, while TCRdb's copy carries only in-frame clones and drops some. The data hold about 110,000 clones, with more than 70% observed a single time. The sample in question was peripheral blood, obtained on day 0 of MenACWY control vaccination. The receptors here all came from an adult in good health.

This clone came up once. The V and J genes are TRBV6-5 and TRBJ1-2; 7 nucleotides agree with TRBD1. This CDR3 is built from 14 residues. CDR1 and CDR2 (germline): MNHEY, SVGAGI. V lost 6 bases to trimming and J lost 1 base; unmatched junction nucleotides: 5. CDR3 nucleotides: TGTGCCAGCAGAGGGACAGCGAGTAACTATGGCTACACCTTC. It is translated as CASRGTASNYGYTF.

The genes are TRBV24-1 and TRBJ2-7; 11 nucleotides match TRBD1. The CDR3 totals 16 residues. Germline CDR1 is KGHDR and CDR2 is SFDVKD. V trimming: 4 bases; J trimming: 0 bases; junction bases outside the gene matches: 4. This chain's CDR3 is CATSDPGQGASYEQYF. DNA for the CDR3: TGTGCCACCAGTGACCCCGGACAGGGGGCCTCCTACGAGCAGTACTTC.

This clone was picked up one time. CDR3 residues: CASSLRGTSQDTQYF. Written as DNA, the CDR3 is TGCGCCAGCAGCTTGAGGGGGACTAGCCAAGATACGCAGTATTTT. The chain combines TRBV5-1 with TRBJ2-3, with 9 nucleotides matching TRBD2. This CDR3 has 15 amino acids. CDR1 and CDR2 (germline): SGHRS, YFSETQ. The junction had 5 bases not matched to a gene; V was cut back by 1 base and J by 5 bases.

The chain is built from TRBV5-1 and TRBJ2-1, with D unresolved. The CDR3 runs to 14 residues. From germline, CDR1 is SGHRS and CDR2 YFSETQ. The V end lost 0 bases, the J end lost 0 bases, and 4 bases lay between the germline ends. The CDR3 DNA reads as TGCGCCAGCAGCTTGGGAAGCTCCTACAATGAGCAGTTCTTC. Translating gives CASSLGSSYNEQFF. The variable domain in full, completed from reference TRBV5-1 and TRBJ2-1, reads KAGVTQTPRYLIKTRGQQVTLSCSPISGHRSVSWYQQTPGQGLQFLFEYFSETQRNKGNFPGRFSGRQFSNSRSEMNVSTLELGDSALYLCASSLGSSYNEQFFGPGTRLTVL.

J is TRBJ1-6 and V is TRBV7-3, with 8 bases lining up with TRBD1. Germline lookup yields CDR1 SGHTA and CDR2 FQGTGA. V dropped 2 bases and J dropped 19; count of bases not matched to a gene: 10. The CDR3 is 13 residues long. CDR3 sequence: CASSLASQGTGHF. In DNA form, the CDR3 reads TGTGCCAGCAGCTTAGCTTCTCAGGGGACAGGTCACTTT.

This chain uses TRBV4-1 with TRBJ2-3; no definite D call. The CDR3 runs 13 residues. In germline, CDR1 is MGHRA, CDR2 YSYEKL. V was pared by 6 bases and J by 8 bases, with 15 bases between. CDR3 DNA sequence: TGCGCCAGCAGTCACCCCACGGTCCGTACGCAGTATTTT. It is translated as CASSHPTVRTQYF.

The genes are TRBV21-1 and TRBJ1-5; the table's TRBD1 call for D was not verified on the DNA. TRBV21-1 is flagged as a pseudogene. The CDR3 spans 20 residues. This chain's CDR3 is CASSKQGAVGHRGGNQPQHF. The CDR3 nucleotides read TGTGCCAGCAGCAAACAGGGGGCGGTCGGGCATAGGGGTGGCAATCAGCCCCAGCATTTT.

The chain recombines TRBV5-1 with TRBJ2-3; TRBD1 matches at 10 bases. Germline V CDR1 and CDR2: SGHRS, YFSETQ. The V gene end was trimmed by 3 bases and the J gene end by 0 bases; junction bases not matched to a gene: 1. This CDR3 contains 15 residues. The CDR3 loop is CASSSDRGSTDTQYF. The CDR3 region has the DNA TGCGCCAGCAGCTCGGACAGGGGGAGCACAGATACGCAGTATTTT.

The table lists this clone with a count of one. The chain combines TRBV9 with TRBJ2-3, with D possibly being TRBD2 (7 bases). The V end lost 4 bases, the J end lost 2 bases, and 17 bases lay between the germline ends. Germline-derived CDR1 and CDR2 are SGDLS and YYNGEE. The CDR3 is made up of 16 amino acids. The CDR3: CASSPTEGGPTDTQYF. Here the CDR3 DNA reads TGTGCCAGCAGCCCCACGGAGGGGGGGCCCACAGATACGCAGTATTTT.

The rearrangement uses TRBV11-3 and TRBJ2-7, with D uncertain. Deletions cut 5 bases from V and 0 bases from J, with 8 bases between. CDR1 and CDR2 (germline): SGHNT, YENEEA. This CDR3 spans 13 amino acids. The CDR3 region has the DNA TGTGCCAGCAGCCCCCGGAGCTCCTACGAGCAGTACTTC. Residues: CASSPRSSYEQYF.

V and J are TRBV19 and TRBJ2-1; D unclear. This CDR3 is built from 18 residues. CDR1 is LNHDA, CDR2 SQIVND, per germline (reference sequence). Between the trimmed V and J ends, which lost 0 bases and 0 bases, there was a span of 15 bases. For the CDR3, the DNA is TGTGCCAGTAGTATAGATGCCCCGACCTTGTACTCCTACAATGAGCAGTTCTTC. This sequence encodes CASSIDAPTLYSYNEQFF.

V gene TRBV7-2 combines with J gene TRBJ2-2; no firm D call. CDR1 and CDR2 (germline): SGHTA, FQGNSA. This CDR3 region has 16 residues. Trimming removed 3 bases from V and 0 bases from J, with 11 bases in between. This CDR3 is CASSLVAAANTGELFF. In DNA, the CDR3 is TGTGCCAGCAGCTTGGTGGCCGCTGCGAACACCGGGGAGCTGTTTTTT.

The chain couples TRBV29-1 to TRBJ2-7; possible D gene TRBD1, 6 bases. Germline CDR1 reads SQVTM; CDR2 reads ANQGSEA. Trimming pared 4 bases from V and 5 bases from J, leaving 12 bases between. This CDR3 is built from 12 residues. The CDR3 bases are TGCAGCGTTGGGCCAGGGGCCCACGAGCAGTACTTC. Translating gives CSVGPGAHEQYF.

The chain carries TRBV10-1 and TRBJ2-3, with TRBD1 as a possible D gene (5 bases). Germline CDR1 and CDR2: WNHNN and SYGVQD (reference sequence). This CDR3 has 15 amino acids. The V end lost 0 bases, the J end lost 2 bases, and 9 bases lay between the germline ends. In nucleotides, the CDR3 is TGCGCCAGCAGTGAGTCTGCAGGGAACACAGATACGCAGTATTTT. Its translation is CASSESAGNTDTQYF.

V and J are TRBV10-1 and TRBJ2-5, with D maybe TRBD1 (5 bases). The CDR3 is made up of 13 amino acids. Trimming cost V 3 bases and J 4 bases, with 9 bases left between them. Germline V gives CDR1 WNHNN, CDR2 SYGVQD (reference sequence). The CDR3 is CASSEGDRETQYF. The DNA for the CDR3 is TGCGCCAGCAGTGAAGGGGATAGAGAGACCCAGTACTTC.

In its sample, this clone was seen once. As DNA, the CDR3 is TGTGCCAGTAGCGGGGAACAACTAGCGGGGATAGAAGGGACCCAGTACTTC. Protein sequence: CASSGEQLAGIEGTQYF. The chain combines TRBV19 with TRBJ2-5; 10 bases agree with TRBD2. Looked up from germline, CDR1 is LNHDA and CDR2 is SQIVND (reference sequence). With 6 bases clipped from V and 7 bases from J, the junction kept 17 bases outside the gene matches. The CDR3 contains 17 residues.

This clone was found once. The chain employs TRBV12-5 and TRBJ2-1, with TRBD2 as a possible D gene (6 bases). V lost 7 bases and J 3 bases, leaving 10 bases between the germline ends. The CDR3 extends over 13 amino acids. CDR1 is LGHNT, CDR2 FRNRAP, per germline. As DNA, the CDR3 is TGTGCTAGTGCTTTCGGGGGCTACAATGAGCAGTTCTTC. Its translation is CASAFGGYNEQFF.

The chain is built from TRBV3-1 (or the pseudogene TRBV3-2) and TRBJ1-1; D is possibly TRBD1 (5 bases). The V gene's germline CDR1 is LGHDT and CDR2 YNNKEL (reference sequence). The CDR3 sequence is 13 residues long. Deletions cut 3 bases from V and 6 bases from J, with 11 bases between. The CDR3 nucleotides read TGTGCCAGCAGCCATCCCCGAGGGGCTGAAGCTTTCTTT. It codes for CASSHPRGAEAFF.

The chain joins TRBV3-1 (or the pseudogene TRBV3-2) to TRBJ1-4; no firm D call. The CDR3 contains 13 residues. Germline V gene lookup returns CDR1 LGHDT and CDR2 YNNKEL (reference sequence). With 0 bases removed from V and 7 bases from J, the gap between germline ends came to 6 bases. CDR3 coding DNA: TGTGCCAGCAGCCAAGATCTGGGTGAAAAACTGTTTTTT. Its translation: CASSQDLGEKLFF.

This chain uses TRBV6-2 or TRBV6-3 with TRBJ2-7, with D perhaps matching TRBD1 (6 bases). This CDR3 has 13 residues. Germline V CDR1 and CDR2: MNHEY, SVGEGT. The V end lost 0 bases, the J end lost 4 bases, and 7 bases lay between the germline ends. CDR3 residues: CASSYSGQYEQYF. The CDR3 coding sequence is TGTGCCAGCAGTTACTCCGGACAGTACGAGCAGTACTTC.

Of note for this clone: A read error may account for a junction end that differs from germline. The chain recombines TRBV4-3 with TRBJ2-1; 15 nucleotides agree with TRBD2. Germline CDR1 is LGHNA and CDR2 is YSLEER. The CDR3 sequence is 19 residues long. Written as DNA, the CDR3 is TGCGTCAGCAGCCAAGAGGTTGGACTAGCGGGGGGGTTCTACAATGAGCAGTTCTTC. Protein product: CVSSQEVGLAGGFYNEQFF.

The V and J genes are TRBV5-1 and TRBJ1-4, with unresolved D. Germline V lookup: CDR1 SGHRS, CDR2 YFSETQ. The ends were cut back, 6 bases at V and 8 bases at J, with 20 bases in the middle. The CDR3 runs to 15 residues. This CDR3 is CASTTGPTGREKLFF. As DNA, the CDR3 is TGCGCCAGCACCACCGGACCCACCGGCAGAGAAAAACTGTTTTTT.

The rearrangement uses TRBV3-1 (or the pseudogene TRBV3-2) and TRBJ2-7; 8 positions match TRBD1. The trim removed 3 bases at V and 2 bases at J, leaving 9 bases unmatched. This CDR3 region has 16 residues. Germline assignment: CDR1 LGHDT and CDR2 YNNKEL (reference sequence). The CDR3 here is CASSQADGTGPYEQYF. CDR3 DNA: TGTGCCAGCAGCCAGGCTGATGGGACAGGACCCTACGAGCAGTACTTC.

The chain combines TRBV5-4 with TRBJ1-3; unclear D gene. The CDR3 sequence is 16 residues long. Per the germline V gene, CDR1 is SGHNT and CDR2 is YYREEE (reference sequence). Trimming cost V 4 bases and J 0 bases, with 14 bases left between them. This CDR3 is CASSPGLPSSGNTIYF. DNA for the CDR3: TGTGCCAGCAGCCCCGGACTGCCGAGCTCTGGAAACACCATATATTTT.

This clone has a single count. The gene calls are TRBV25-1 and TRBJ1-5, with unresolved D. Germline V gene sequence: CDR1 MGHDK, CDR2 SYGVNS. This CDR3 is built from 14 residues. The V gene lost 4 bases and the J gene lost 3 bases, with 10 bases spanning the gap. This CDR3 is CASSAGQNNQPQHF. The CDR3 region has the DNA TGTGCCAGCAGTGCCGGGCAGAACAATCAGCCCCAGCATTTT.

This clone was seen a handful of times. The chain couples TRBV5-1 to TRBJ2-3, with TRBD2 as a possible D gene (6 bases). Germline lookup yields CDR1 SGHRS and CDR2 YFSETQ. V gave up 0 bases and J gave up 6 bases, with 11 bases separating them. The CDR3 extends over 14 amino acids. The CDR3 DNA is TGCGCCAGCAGCTTGGAAGCGGGCCTCGATACGCAGTATTTT. This codes for CASSLEAGLDTQYF.

The chain has TRBV18 and TRBJ1-4; D not resolved. CDR3 length: 13 amino acids. Between the trimmed V and J ends, which lost 5 bases and 8 bases, there was a span of 12 bases. Per germline, CDR1 KGHSH and CDR2 LQKENI. The CDR3 is CASSAGVSEKLFF. The CDR3 DNA reads as TGTGCCAGCTCAGCGGGAGTCTCGGAAAAACTGTTTTTT.

The V gene is TRBV4-1, the J gene TRBJ2-7; D may match TRBD1 or TRBD2 (5 bases each). Germline V gene lookup returns CDR1 MGHRA and CDR2 YSYEKL. This CDR3 comprises 18 residues. V lost 1 base and J lost 0, with 19 bases in between. The DNA of the CDR3 is TGCGCCAGCAGCCAAGTCGGGGCGCGCGGGCGATTCTCCTACGAGCAGTACTTC. Translation: CASSQVGARGRFSYEQYF.

The genes are TRBV11-2 and TRBJ2-6, with a possible D match to TRBD2 (5 bases). The CDR3 extends over 15 amino acids. The germline V and J ends were trimmed by 5 bases and 3 bases, with 11 bases remaining between them. From germline, CDR1 is SGHAT and CDR2 FQNNGV. The chain's CDR3 is CASSRGGLGANVLTF. CDR3 nucleotide sequence: TGTGCCAGCAGCCGCGGAGGACTTGGGGCCAACGTCCTGACTTTC.

This clone occurred once. The gene calls are TRBV11-1 and TRBJ2-7; 7 bases line up with TRBD1. CDR3 length equals 16 residues. CDR1 and CDR2 from the germline V gene are SGHAT and FQDESV (reference sequence). The J segment lost 2 bases and the V segment lost 4 bases, leaving 11 bases of the junction unmatched. The CDR3 DNA is TGTGCCAGCAGCTCGCACACGACAGGGTTCACCTACGAGCAGTACTTC. Protein: CASSSHTTGFTYEQYF.

A single count supports this clone. The chain employs TRBV7-2 and TRBJ2-5, with 10 bases aligning to TRBD1. This CDR3 spans 14 amino acids. The germline V gene has CDR1 SGHTA and CDR2 FQGNSA. V shed 5 bases and J 5 bases; nucleotides not matched to a gene: 5. CDR3 loop: CASSIGTGEETQYF. The CDR3 region has the DNA TGTGCCAGCAGCATAGGGACAGGGGAGGAGACCCAGTACTTC.

The rearrangement joins TRBV6-1 to TRBJ1-2; 7 bases map to TRBD1. The germline V gene encodes CDR1 MNHNS and CDR2 SASEGT. Unmatched junction bases numbered 3, after V lost 3 bases and J lost 5 bases. CDR3 length: 13 residues. CDR3 in amino acids: CASSDQGGYGYTF. The CDR3 coding sequence is TGTGCCAGCAGTGACCAGGGGGGGTATGGCTACACCTTC.